This TCR beta chain comes out of a study of T cells in Graves' hyperthyroidism and ophthalmopathy. Study-level information: Sampling of peripheral blood happened at initial diagnosis, prior to any treatment.

To note about this clonotype: Its target is not known.

The CDR3 spans 15 residues. Per the germline V gene, CDR1 is SGHVS and CDR2 is FNYEAQ. Unmatched junction bases numbered 11, after V lost 5 bases and J lost 7 bases. Findings and limits, study-wide: Model output signaled ophthalmopathy a median roughly 6 months ahead of onset.

RNA transcripts served as the template for amplifying TCR beta CDR3 regions. During a first-round RT-PCR of the TCR CDR3, the HTBI primer set was used. TCRdb reanalysed the multiplex PCR reads using MiXCR and keeps one entry per CDR3 protein. The sample holds about 770,000 distinct CDR3 sequences; 15% to 20% are singletons and the top ten take around 17%. The receptor was isolated from a woman between 45 and 65 years old with Graves' hyperthyroidism that later progressed to Graves' ophthalmopathy. Sequencing input: blood. V is TRBV7-6 and J is TRBJ1-5; 7 bases are shared with TRBD1. This CDR3 reads CASSVGTDFNQPQHF. The DNA for the CDR3 is TGTGCCAGCAGCGTAGGGACAGATTTCAACCAGCCCCAGCATTTT.